Presented here are 21 T cell receptor beta chains from one specimen sequenced in a study of cytomegalovirus exposure and HLA in healthy donors. Researchers ran the PCR with 60 Vbeta and 13 Jbeta primers. Data came from immunoSEQ multiplex PCR; TCRdb stores just in-frame clones and leaves some out. The table includes 130,000 to 150,000 clones, about 80% detected once. Sequencing used PBMCs. The receptors derive from a man between 25 and 39 years old in good health and CMV-seronegative.

This sequence joins TRBV6-7 and TRBJ1-6; tentative D call: TRBD1 (5 bases). TRBV6-7 is an ORF for which the function is uncertain. The V gene lost 2 bases and the J gene lost 7 bases, with 15 bases spanning the gap. The CDR3 is 16 amino acids. CDR3 sequence (DNA): TGTGCCAGCAGTTACCTCCCCGAACAGGAGAATTCACCCCTCCACTTT. Translating it yields CASSYLPEQENSPLHF.

This rearrangement joins TRBV5-1 to TRBJ2-7; 10 bases fit TRBD1. Germline CDR1 is SGHRS and CDR2 is YFSETQ. This CDR3 has 14 amino acids. Trimming at V came to 4 bases and at J to 5 bases, leaving 6 bases not matched to a gene. The CDR3 DNA is TGCGCCAGCAGCCAGACAGGGGGCGACCACGAGCAGTACTTC. This codes for CASSQTGGDHEQYF.

The V gene is TRBV2, the J gene TRBJ1-2; a weak D match, TRBD1 (5 bases). This CDR3 region has 13 residues. The germline V gene encodes CDR1 SNHLY and CDR2 FYNNEI. V was trimmed by 4 bases and J by 4 bases, leaving 10 bases between them. The CDR3 sequence: CASSVQGIYGYTF. CDR3 sequence (DNA): TGTGCCAGCAGTGTCCAGGGAATCTATGGCTACACCTTC.

V and J are TRBV10-1 and TRBJ2-1, with 13 bases lining up with TRBD2. The V gene's germline CDR1 is WNHNN and CDR2 SYGVQD (reference sequence). The CDR3 runs to 15 residues. V shed 3 bases, J shed 6 bases, and the junction held 2 bases outside the gene matches. This chain's CDR3 is CASSDGTSGTNEQFF. In DNA, the CDR3 is TGCGCCAGCAGTGACGGGACTAGCGGGACCAATGAGCAGTTCTTC.

There are a few counts of this clone. J is TRBJ2-1 and V is TRBV5-8; 10 nucleotides match TRBD2. Looked up from germline, CDR1 is SGHTS and CDR2 is YDEGEE. The CDR3 length is 17 residues. The J segment lost 3 bases and the V segment lost 2 bases, leaving 8 bases of the junction unmatched. CDR3 nucleotide sequence: TGTGCCAGCAGCTTCGGGCTAGCGGGGGCGGGCTACAATGAGCAGTTCTTC. It codes for CASSFGLAGAGYNEQFF. Looking up the rest from reference TRBV5-8 and TRBJ2-1 gives the full variable domain: EAGVTQSPTHLIKTRGQQATLRCSPISGHTSVYWYQQALGLGLQFLLWYDEGEERNRGNFPPRFSGRQFPNYSSELNVNALELEDSALYLCASSFGLAGAGYNEQFFGPGTRLTVL.

The CDR3 loop is CASSPFAGGPYEQYF. CDR3 bases: TGTGCCAGTAGCCCTTTTGCGGGAGGGCCGTACGAGCAGTACTTC. The rearrangement uses TRBV19 and TRBJ2-7; 9 bases are shared with TRBD2. CDR1 and CDR2 from the germline V gene are LNHDA and SQIVND (reference sequence). The CDR3 length is 15 residues. Losses at the gene ends were 6 bases for V and 4 bases for J; bases not matched to a gene: 10.

This clone was detected only a few times. The chain links TRBV4-1 to TRBJ2-7; D perhaps matches TRBD2 (6 bases). The CDR3 runs 15 residues. Trimming shortened V by 0 bases and J by 2 bases, and 11 bases separated the two germline ends. Germline V lookup: CDR1 MGHRA, CDR2 YSYEKL. The DNA of the CDR3 is TGCGCCAGCAGCCAAGAAGGCGGGGATACCTACGAGCAGTACTTC. Residues: CASSQEGGDTYEQYF.

The V gene is TRBV10-3, the J gene TRBJ1-2; D is undetermined. V was pared by 3 bases and J by 1 base, with 9 bases between. Germline V gene data show CDR1 as ENHRY and CDR2 as SYGVKD. The CDR3 is 14 residues long. In DNA form, the CDR3 reads TGTGCCATCAGTGATGGGAGGGTTAACTATGGCTACACCTTC. Protein: CAISDGRVNYGYTF.

The chain carries TRBV5-1 and TRBJ2-3, with 8 bases lining up with TRBD1. This CDR3 is 16 amino acids long. V was pared by 5 bases and J by 5 bases, with 13 bases of the junction left unmatched. Germline CDR1 reads SGHRS; CDR2 reads YFSETQ. The CDR3 region has the DNA TGCGCCAGCAGTTGGGCAGGGCAGGGGGCAGGAGATACGCAGTATTTT. Residues: CASSWAGQGAGDTQYF.

As regards this clone: Other DNA sequences in the same sample also yield this CDR3. The rearrangement joins TRBV19 to TRBJ2-7, with D perhaps matching TRBD1 (5 bases). The germline V gene has CDR1 LNHDA and CDR2 SQIVND (reference sequence). The CDR3 loop spans 14 amino acids. V was cut by 5 bases and J by 0 bases, with 11 bases left in between. The CDR3 reads CASSQTGNSYEQYF. In DNA, the CDR3 is TGTGCCAGTAGTCAAACAGGAAACTCCTACGAGCAGTACTTC.

This clone was observed a few times. This chain links TRBV7-9 with TRBJ1-4, with D tentatively TRBD1 (6 bases). CDR1 is SEHNR and CDR2 is FQNEAQ in the germline V gene (reference sequence). CDR3 size: 14 residues. V was pared by 3 bases and J by 4 bases, with 9 bases between. CDR3 amino acids: CASSFYRDNEKLFF. The CDR3 nucleotides are TGTGCCAGCAGCTTCTACAGGGATAATGAAAAACTGTTTTTT.

This chain uses TRBV19 with TRBJ1-5; D may be TRBD1 (6 bases). This CDR3 region has 14 residues. With 5 bases removed from V and 6 bases from J, the gap between germline ends came to 14 bases. CDR1 LNHDA and CDR2 SQIVND come from the germline V gene (reference sequence). DNA for the CDR3: TGTGCCAGTAGTTCAGGCGGACAGAGTCAGCCCCAGCATTTT. Its translation: CASSSGGQSQPQHF. Combining the CDR3 with reference TRBV19 and TRBJ1-5 gives the whole variable domain DGGITQSPKYLFRKEGQNVTLSCEQNLNHDAMYWYRQDPGQGLRLIYYSQIVNDFQKGDIAEGYSVSREKKESFPLTVTSAQKNPTAFYLCASSSGGQSQPQHFGDGTRLSIL.

V gene TRBV6-1 combines with J gene TRBJ2-7, with unresolved D. With 3 bases removed from V and 1 base from J, the gap between germline ends came to 13 bases. Germline loops: CDR1 MNHNS, CDR2 SASEGT. The CDR3 sequence is 15 residues long. Written as DNA, the CDR3 is TGTGCCAGCAGTGAGATGGCAGTGCCGTCCTACGAGCAGTACTTC. Amino acids: CASSEMAVPSYEQYF.

This clone has only one observation. The V call is TRBV5-3, the J call TRBJ1-1, with TRBD1 identical over 9 bases. TRBV5-3 is an ORF, and what it does is uncertain. J gave up 6 bases and V 1 base, and 7 bases lay outside the gene matches. This CDR3 is 15 amino acids long. This CDR3 is CARSLPGGTGPEAFF. For the CDR3, the DNA is TGTGCCAGAAGCTTGCCAGGGGGGACAGGGCCTGAAGCTTTCTTT.

V is TRBV28 and J is TRBJ1-5; TRBD1 aligns across 7 bases. The V and J ends lost 3 bases and 5 bases, in that order; junction bases with no gene match: 4. Germline CDR1 and CDR2: MDHEN and SYDVKM. This CDR3 spans 14 amino acids. This CDR3 reads CASSLTRGDQPQHF. The CDR3 coding sequence is TGTGCCAGCAGTTTGACCAGGGGGGATCAGCCCCAGCATTTT.

Only a few counts were recorded for this clone. This chain links TRBV29-1 with TRBJ2-1; D possibly corresponds to TRBD2 (5 bases). This CDR3 is 13 amino acids long. V was shortened by 4 bases and J by 0 bases, with 7 bases between the two germline ends. Per germline, CDR1 SQVTM and CDR2 ANQGSEA. CDR3 nucleotides: TGCAGCGTTGGAGGGAGCTCCTACAATGAGCAGTTCTTC. Protein: CSVGGSSYNEQFF.

CDR3 loop: CASNTLQDRKAFF. The DNA for the CDR3 is TGTGCCAGCAACACTTTACAGGACCGAAAAGCTTTCTTT. The gene calls are TRBV7-9 and TRBJ1-1; D is possibly TRBD1 (5 bases). Germline CDR1 and CDR2: SEHNR and FQNEAQ (reference sequence). The ends were cut back, 7 bases at V and 9 bases at J, with 18 bases in the middle. CDR3 length: 13 residues.

The V call is TRBV28, the J call TRBJ2-7; possible D gene TRBD1, 5 bases. The CDR3 has 14 amino acids. The V gene's germline CDR1 is MDHEN and CDR2 SYDVKM. The germline V and J ends were trimmed by 3 bases and 6 bases, with 15 bases remaining between them. CDR3 residues: CASSFLAAQGEQYF. The CDR3 DNA reads TGTGCCAGCAGTTTTCTGGCGGCGCAGGGCGAGCAGTACTTC.

The rearrangement uses TRBV6-5 and TRBJ1-2; D may be TRBD1 (6 bases). The V end lost 0 bases, the J end lost 8 bases, and 13 bases lay between the germline ends. The CDR3 is 14 amino acids. In germline, CDR1 is MNHEY, CDR2 SVGAGI. CDR3 DNA: TGTGCCAGCAGTTACTCGGGGGCATCGAGGGGCTACACCTTC. Its translation is CASSYSGASRGYTF.

This clone was seen a single time. This chain uses TRBV7-3 with TRBJ1-1, with D perhaps TRBD1 (6 bases). The CDR3 totals 13 residues. With 4 bases removed from V and 4 bases from J, the gap between germline ends came to 10 bases. The germline V gene has CDR1 SGHTA and CDR2 FQGTGA. The CDR3 sequence is CASSSGQSTEAFF. CDR3 sequence (DNA): TGTGCCAGCAGCTCCGGACAGAGCACTGAAGCTTTCTTT.

This clone was seen only once. V is TRBV28 and J is TRBJ1-2, with D perhaps matching TRBD1 (6 bases). V lost 5 bases to trimming and J lost 5 bases, with 18 bases between them. The CDR3 runs 15 residues. CDR1 MDHEN and CDR2 SYDVKM come from the germline V gene. DNA of the CDR3: TGTGCCAGCAGTCGTACTACGACAGGCCCTTATGGCTACACCTTC. It specifies CASSRTTTGPYGYTF.